The 27 T cell receptor beta chains given below trace back to one sample, sequenced in a study of type 1 and type 2 diabetes patients. The PCR template was genomic DNA. A primer set of 30 forward and 13 reverse primers amplified the CDR3. Using its own MiXCR run on the multiplex PCR reads, TCRdb lists one record per CDR3 protein. The sample includes 270,000 or so distinct CDR3 sequences, approximately 50% of them seen just once. Sequencing was done on a sample of peripheral blood mononuclear cells (PBMCs). The receptor set was obtained from a man aged 18 to 29 with type 2 diabetes.

V and J are TRBV2 and TRBJ2-7; TRBD2 agrees at 8 bases. The CDR3 is 13 residues long. CDR1 is SNHLY, CDR2 FYNNEI, per germline. Trimming cost V 8 bases and J 7 bases; bases outside gene matches: 10. CDR3 DNA sequence: TGTGCCAGCCGGGGGCGGGGGGCGCGAGAGCAGTACTTC. Translating gives CASRGRGAREQYF.

The chain recombines TRBV19 with TRBJ1-6; maybe TRBD1 (5 bases). CDR1 is LNHDA, CDR2 SQIVND, per germline (reference sequence). The V end lost 3 bases, the J end lost 9 bases, and 15 bases lay between the germline ends. The CDR3 covers 15 residues. The CDR3 loop is CASSIDRRESSPLHF. CDR3 bases: TGTGCCAGTAGTATTGACCGCAGGGAGAGTTCACCCCTCCACTTT.

CDR3 loop: CATSRDLGDEQFF. CDR3 in DNA: TGTGCCACCAGCAGAGATTTGGGGGATGAGCAGTTCTTC. The genes are TRBV15 and TRBJ2-1; the D call may be TRBD1 or TRBD2 (5 bases each). Trimming removed 0 bases at V and 8 bases at J, with 8 bases between. CDR1 and CDR2 (germline): LNHNV, YYDKDF (reference sequence). This CDR3 is built from 13 residues.

The rearrangement joins TRBV25-1 to TRBJ2-2, with 11 nucleotides matching TRBD2. The CDR3 has 18 amino acids. CDR1 is MGHDK, CDR2 SYGVNS, per germline. J gave up 6 bases and V 3 bases, and 12 bases lay outside the gene matches. CDR3 protein: CASSEVGSGGAEAGELFF. In DNA form, the CDR3 reads TGTGCCAGCAGTGAGGTTGGTAGCGGGGGGGCCGAAGCCGGGGAGCTGTTTTTT.

This clonotype has at least ten counts. The chain uses TRBV2 and TRBJ2-7; possible D gene TRBD1, 5 bases. The CDR3 spans 12 residues. The germline V and J ends were trimmed by 6 bases and 3 bases, with 9 bases remaining between them. Germline V gives CDR1 SNHLY, CDR2 FYNNEI. The CDR3 spells CASRTDHYEQYF. The CDR3 bases are TGTGCCAGCAGGACAGACCACTACGAGCAGTACTTC. The whole variable domain, remainder taken from reference TRBV2 and TRBJ2-7, is EPEVTQTPSHQVTQMGQEVILRCVPISNHLYFYWYRQILGQKVEFLVSFYNNEISEKSEIFDDQFSVERPDGSNFTLKIRSTKLEDSAMYFCASRTDHYEQYFGPGTRLTVT.

This clonotype has only one observation. V gene TRBV5-4 combines with J gene TRBJ2-5; D not resolved. CDR3 length: 14 residues. Trimming took 1 base from V and 2 from J, leaving 9 bases between them. Germline loops: CDR1 SGHNT, CDR2 YYREEE (reference sequence). The DNA for the CDR3 is TGTGCCAGCAGCTTGCCTCAGAAACAAGAGACCCAGTACTTC. This translates into CASSLPQKQETQYF.

The chain employs TRBV7-3 and TRBJ2-3; TRBD2 is a possible D gene (6 bases). The CDR3 loop spans 15 amino acids. CDR1 is SGHTA and CDR2 is FQGTGA in the germline V gene. Trimming cost V 0 bases and J 6 bases, with 13 bases left between them. The CDR3 protein is CASSLTPGLADTQYF. The CDR3, as DNA: TGTGCCAGCAGCTTAACCCCTGGGCTAGCGGATACGCAGTATTTT. The full variable domain, with the rest looked up from reference TRBV7-3 and TRBJ2-3, is GAGVSQTPSNKVTEKGKYVELRCDPISGHTALYWYRQSLGQGPEFLIYFQGTGAADDSGLPNDRFFAVRPEGSVSTLKIQRTERGDSAVYLCASSLTPGLADTQYFGPGTRLTVL.

The V and J genes are TRBV7-2 and TRBJ1-1; D remains ambiguous. The CDR3 has 13 amino acids. V was cut by 5 bases and J by 0 bases, with 7 bases left in between. From germline, CDR1 is SGHTA and CDR2 FQGNSA. The CDR3 DNA is TGTGCCAGCAGCGTCGACCTGAACACTGAAGCTTTCTTT. Its translation: CASSVDLNTEAFF.

The chain combines TRBV2 with TRBJ2-5; 8 bases agree with TRBD2. There are 16 residues in the CDR3. Germline-derived CDR1 and CDR2 are SNHLY and FYNNEI. The V and J ends lost 2 bases and 0 bases, in that order; junction bases with no gene match: 5. In DNA, the CDR3 is TGTGCCAGCAGTGAATTAGCGGGACTGAACCAAGAGACCCAGTACTTC. This translates into CASSELAGLNQETQYF. Supplemented by reference TRBV2 and TRBJ2-5, the full variable domain reads EPEVTQTPSHQVTQMGQEVILRCVPISNHLYFYWYRQILGQKVEFLVSFYNNEISEKSEIFDDQFSVERPDGSNFTLKIRSTKLEDSAMYFCASSELAGLNQETQYFGPGTRLLVL.

The rearrangement uses TRBV13 and TRBJ1-2; D not resolved. The CDR3 totals 15 residues. Deletions cut 5 bases from V and 8 bases from J, with 21 bases between. Germline V gene sequence: CDR1 PRHDT, CDR2 FYEKMQ (reference sequence). CDR3 amino acids: CASSLISTEDEGYTF. The CDR3 nucleotides are TGTGCCAGCAGCCTGATTTCGACCGAGGACGAGGGCTACACCTTC.

The chain links TRBV28 to TRBJ2-6; perhaps TRBD1 as D (5 bases). Germline loops: CDR1 MDHEN, CDR2 SYDVKM. The CDR3 spans 17 residues. The germline V and J ends were trimmed by 0 bases and 0 bases, with 9 bases remaining between them. In nucleotides, the CDR3 is TGTGCCAGCAGTTTATGGGCAGGGAACTCTGGGGCCAACGTCCTGACTTTC. Protein sequence: CASSLWAGNSGANVLTF.

Details on this clonotype: Compared with germline, one end of the junction differs, possibly owing to a read error. This chain connects TRBV7-9 to TRBJ2-2; D remains unclear. Germline CDR1 SEHNR, CDR2 FQNEAQ (reference sequence). The CDR3 sequence is 12 residues long. The CDR3 sequence is CASSLGDEELFF. In DNA form, the CDR3 reads TGTGCTAGCAGCTTAGGTGATGAGGAGCTGTTTTTT. Full variable domain (remainder filled in from reference TRBV7-9 and TRBJ2-2): DTGVSQNPRHKITKRGQNVTFRCDPISEHNRLYWYRQTLGQGPEFLTYFQNEAQLEKSRLLSDRFSAERPKGSFSTLEIQRTEQGDSAMYLCASSLGDEELFFGEGSRLTVL.

V gene TRBV20-1 combines with J gene TRBJ2-1; 7 bases fit TRBD1. V dropped 3 bases and J dropped 0; count of bases not matched to a gene: 5. CDR1 DFQATT and CDR2 SNEGSKA come from the germline V gene (reference sequence). The CDR3 consists of 15 residues. The CDR3 region has the DNA TGCAGTGCTAGTCGGGACAGAAGCTCCTACAATGAGCAGTTCTTC. It yields the protein CSASRDRSSYNEQFF.

With respect to this clonotype: One junction end does not reproduce the germline sequence, and a read error may be involved. The chain links TRBV7-3 to TRBJ1-1; 8 positions agree with TRBD1. CDR3 size: 16 residues. Germline CDR1 is SGHTA and CDR2 is FQGTGA. The chain's CDR3 is CASHLGPGGQGLAAFF. The CDR3 nucleotides are TGCGCCAGCCACCTAGGTCCTGGCGGACAGGGTTTAGCAGCTTTCTTT.

Written as DNA, the CDR3 is TGCAGTGCTAGAGATCGCACACGAAGCTCCTACGAGCAGTACTTC. Translation gives CSARDRTRSSYEQYF. The chain employs TRBV20-1 and TRBJ2-7; D call uncertain. Per the germline V gene, CDR1 is DFQATT and CDR2 is SNEGSKA (reference sequence). CDR3 length equals 15 residues. Trimming left V 0 bases short and J 0 bases short, with 12 bases between.

The rearrangement links TRBV7-8 to TRBJ2-1, with D uncertain. The CDR3 is 15 residues long. From germline, CDR1 is SGHVS and CDR2 FQNEAQ. Trimming pared 2 bases from V and 4 bases from J, leaving 12 bases between. DNA for the CDR3: TGTGCCAGCAGCTTAACGGACGGCAGATACAATGAGCAGTTCTTC. Encoded protein: CASSLTDGRYNEQFF.

This clonotype was seen only a few times. The V gene is TRBV30, the J gene TRBJ1-1, with D unclear. V gave up 6 bases and J gave up 5 bases, with 7 bases separating them. The CDR3 has 10 residues. Germline V gives CDR1 GTSNPN, CDR2 SVGIG (reference sequence). The CDR3 region has the DNA TGTGCCTGTGGCAGAACTGAAGCTTTCTTT. As protein: CACGRTEAFF.

The chain joins TRBV29-1 to TRBJ1-1; D not resolved. The CDR3 has 12 residues. CDR1 is SQVTM and CDR2 is ANQGSEA in the germline V gene. V was pared by 6 bases and J by 7 bases, with 15 bases between. The CDR3, as DNA: TGCAGCGTGCAGACACTCGGATATGAAGCTTTCTTT. Translated: CSVQTLGYEAFF.

V is TRBV30 and J is TRBJ2-3; D is unresolved. Trimming shortened V by 2 bases and J by 4 bases, and 7 bases separated the two germline ends. The CDR3 is 12 amino acids. Germline V gene data show CDR1 as GTSNPN and CDR2 as SVGIG (reference sequence). The CDR3 region is CAWSWSSDTQYF. CDR3 DNA sequence: TGTGCCTGGAGTTGGTCCTCAGATACGCAGTATTTT.

The V gene is TRBV5-1, the J gene TRBJ2-5; 13 positions agree with TRBD2. This CDR3 comprises 15 residues. V lost 4 bases, J lost 3 bases, and 3 bases stayed unmatched. Germline CDR1 SGHRS, CDR2 YFSETQ. CDR3 nucleotides: TGCGCCAGCAGCCGTGGGACTAGCGGGAAAGAGACCCAGTACTTC. Translating gives CASSRGTSGKETQYF.

In this sample, this clonotype turned up a few times. The chain links TRBV12-3 or TRBV12-4 to TRBJ1-5; D gene unclear. V lost 3 bases, J lost 1 base, and 4 bases lay in between. CDR3 length: 13 amino acids. CDR3 in amino acids: CASSFSSNQPQHF. DNA for the CDR3: TGTGCCAGCAGTTTCTCCAGCAATCAGCCCCAGCATTTT.

The CDR3 nucleotides read TGCAGTGCTAGAGATACATGGGGGCCTATGGAGACCCAGTACTTC. Translated, it gives CSARDTWGPMETQYF. The chain couples TRBV20-1 to TRBJ2-5; D perhaps matches TRBD1 (6 bases). CDR3 length: 15 amino acids. Trimming left V 0 bases short and J 5 bases short, with 16 bases between. Germline V gene lookup returns CDR1 DFQATT and CDR2 SNEGSKA (reference sequence).

The chain joins TRBV20-1 to TRBJ2-2; 8 bases are a match to TRBD1. This CDR3 region has 16 residues. V lost 0 bases to trimming and J lost 3 bases; unmatched junction nucleotides: 6. Germline-derived CDR1 and CDR2 are DFQATT and SNEGSKA (reference sequence). CDR3 sequence: CSARDLVTGDTGELFF. For the CDR3, the DNA is TGCAGTGCTAGAGATCTTGTGACAGGGGACACCGGGGAGCTGTTTTTT.

This chain joins TRBV10-3 and TRBJ2-1; 7 bases align to TRBD1. CDR3 length equals 12 residues. Germline values: CDR1 ENHRY, CDR2 SYGVKD. V trimming: 6 bases; J trimming: 7 bases; junction bases outside the gene matches: 3. CDR3 residues: CAIRGTVNEQFF. CDR3 nucleotide sequence: TGTGCCATCAGGGGGACAGTTAATGAGCAGTTCTTC.

This clonotype was counted many times. The chain recombines TRBV10-1 with TRBJ2-1, with no clear D. CDR1 is WNHNN and CDR2 is SYGVQD in the germline V gene (reference sequence). The CDR3 loop spans 13 amino acids. V lost 0 bases to trimming and J lost 9 bases, with 9 bases between them. CDR3 sequence: CASSESGAVEQFF. The CDR3, as DNA: TGCGCCAGCAGTGAGTCTGGAGCTGTTGAGCAGTTCTTC.

The rearrangement links TRBV25-1 to TRBJ1-4, with D perhaps matching TRBD1 (5 bases). CDR1 and CDR2 (germline): MGHDK, SYGVNS. The CDR3 contains 13 residues. The ends were cut back, 8 bases at V and 8 bases at J, with 15 bases in the middle. The CDR3 nucleotides read TGTGCCAGCCATGGCAGGGCGGGGGAAAAACTGTTTTTT. This encodes CASHGRAGEKLFF.

This clonotype was counted a few times. V is TRBV7-6 and J is TRBJ2-5, with D perhaps matching TRBD2 (7 bases). The germline gives CDR1 SGHVS, CDR2 FNYEAQ. Trimming removed 1 base at V and 6 bases at J, with 18 bases between. The CDR3 has 16 residues. The CDR3 DNA is TGTGCCAGCAGCTTAGAAGGGGGAGGGCGCGCGAAGACCCAGTACTTC. Translating gives CASSLEGGGRAKTQYF.